The clone carrying this TCR beta chain was counted between two and nine times. Its antigen is unidentified. These data originate in a study of T-cell reconstitution after alpha-beta-depleted transplantation in children. Study-wide results and caveats: The high TCRbeta diversity at day 60 in some patients came from surviving recipient T cells and thymic progenitors. The study reportedly traced alpha-beta T cells about two months after transplant to several hundred expanded graft clones. T-cell numbers and diversity one year post-transplant derived largely from freshly generated T cells.

Unique molecular identifiers were incorporated into the prepared TCRbeta library. TCRdb called the PCR reads again in MiXCR, with one record for every CDR3 protein. The sample lists 540,000 or so distinct CDR3 sequences, under 25% occurring once. CDR1 is DFQATT, CDR2 SNEGSKA, per germline (reference sequence). V was clipped by 1 base and J by 0 bases; unmatched bases: 5. This CDR3 is 15 amino acids long. The sequenced sample was PBMCs, mostly from graft donor cells, obtained 360 days after TCRalphabeta/CD19-depleted stem cell transplant. This clonotype originated in a boy younger than two who had a stem cell transplant for acute myeloid leukemia, so the T cells may come from the graft donor. This chain links TRBV20-1 with TRBJ2-5; 7 bases fit TRBD2. CDR3 in amino acids: CSARGRGTNQETQYF. CDR3 coding DNA: TGCAGTGCTAGAGGCCGCGGGACTAACCAAGAGACCCAGTACTTC.